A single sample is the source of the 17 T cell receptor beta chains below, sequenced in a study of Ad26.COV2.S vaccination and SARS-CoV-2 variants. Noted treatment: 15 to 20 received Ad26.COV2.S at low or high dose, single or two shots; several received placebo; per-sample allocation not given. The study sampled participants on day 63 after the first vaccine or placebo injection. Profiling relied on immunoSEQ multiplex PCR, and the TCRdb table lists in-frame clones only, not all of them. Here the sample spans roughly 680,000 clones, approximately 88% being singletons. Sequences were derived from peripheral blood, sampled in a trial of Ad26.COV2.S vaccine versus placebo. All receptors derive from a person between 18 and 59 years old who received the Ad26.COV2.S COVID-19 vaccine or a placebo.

The CDR3 here is CASSILLSGSYNEQFF. DNA of the CDR3: TGTGCCAGCAGTATCCTCCTTAGCGGGTCCTACAATGAGCAGTTCTTC. The J gene is TRBJ2-1, the V gene TRBV7-9, with 7 nucleotides matching TRBD2. The length of the CDR3 is 16 residues. Germline V lookup: CDR1 SEHNR, CDR2 FQNEAQ (reference sequence). The V and J ends lost 6 bases and 1 base, in that order; junction bases with no gene match: 9.

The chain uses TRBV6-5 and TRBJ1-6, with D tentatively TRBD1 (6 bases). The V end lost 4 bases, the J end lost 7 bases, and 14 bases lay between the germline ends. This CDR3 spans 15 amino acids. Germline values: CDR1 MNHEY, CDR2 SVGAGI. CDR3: CASSSGSDRNSPLHF. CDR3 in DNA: TGTGCCAGCAGTTCCGGGTCGGACAGAAATTCACCCCTCCACTTT.

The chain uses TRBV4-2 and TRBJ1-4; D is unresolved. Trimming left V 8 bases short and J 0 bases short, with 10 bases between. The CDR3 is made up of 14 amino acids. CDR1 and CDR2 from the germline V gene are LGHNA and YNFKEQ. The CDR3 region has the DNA TGTGCCAGCCGCCCCGGTGCAACTAATGAAAAACTGTTTTTT. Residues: CASRPGATNEKLFF.

The CDR3 protein is CASSLTSGSNEQFF. In DNA form, the CDR3 reads TGTGCCAGCTCATTGACTAGCGGGAGTAATGAGCAGTTCTTC. The chain combines TRBV18 with TRBJ2-1; TRBD2 agrees at 12 bases. This CDR3 is built from 14 residues. The V gene's germline CDR1 is KGHSH and CDR2 LQKENI. Trimming removed 5 bases from V and 7 bases from J; junction bases left unmatched: 3.

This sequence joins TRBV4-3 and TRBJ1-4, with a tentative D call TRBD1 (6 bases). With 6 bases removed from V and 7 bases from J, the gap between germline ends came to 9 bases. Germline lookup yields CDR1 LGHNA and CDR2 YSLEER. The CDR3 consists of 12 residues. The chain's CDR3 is CASRQGGEKLFF. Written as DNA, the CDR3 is TGCGCCAGCAGACAGGGTGGTGAAAAACTGTTTTTT.

The CDR3 is CASSPQGTEAFF. CDR3 coding DNA: TGTGCCAGCAGCCCCCAGGGCACTGAAGCTTTCTTT. V is TRBV4-2 and J is TRBJ1-1; maybe TRBD1 (5 bases). The V gene's germline CDR1 is LGHNA and CDR2 YNFKEQ. The V and J ends lost 4 bases and 4 bases respectively, with 7 bases between them. This CDR3 comprises 12 residues.

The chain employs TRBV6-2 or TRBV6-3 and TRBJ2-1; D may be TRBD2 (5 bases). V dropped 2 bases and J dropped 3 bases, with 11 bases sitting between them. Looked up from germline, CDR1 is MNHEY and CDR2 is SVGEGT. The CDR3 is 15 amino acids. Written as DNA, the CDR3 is TGTGCCAGCAGTTACCGAGAGGGTTTCTACAATGAGCAGTTCTTC. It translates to CASSYREGFYNEQFF.

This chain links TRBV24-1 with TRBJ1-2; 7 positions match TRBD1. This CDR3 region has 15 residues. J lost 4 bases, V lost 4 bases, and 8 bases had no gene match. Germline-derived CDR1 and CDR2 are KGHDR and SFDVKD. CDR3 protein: CATSEPGTAGYGYTF. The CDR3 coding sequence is TGTGCCACCAGTGAGCCAGGGACAGCCGGCTATGGCTACACCTTC.

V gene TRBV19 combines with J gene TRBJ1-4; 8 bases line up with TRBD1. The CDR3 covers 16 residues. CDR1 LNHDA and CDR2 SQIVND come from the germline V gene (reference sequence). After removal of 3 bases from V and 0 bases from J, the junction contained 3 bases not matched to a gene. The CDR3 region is CASSMQGAATNEKLFF. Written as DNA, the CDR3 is TGTGCCAGTAGTATGCAGGGGGCAGCAACTAATGAAAAACTGTTTTTT.

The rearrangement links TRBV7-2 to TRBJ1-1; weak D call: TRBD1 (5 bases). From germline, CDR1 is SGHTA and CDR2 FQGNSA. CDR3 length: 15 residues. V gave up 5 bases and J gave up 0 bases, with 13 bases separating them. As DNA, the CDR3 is TGTGCCAGCAGCCCTCAACAGGCGCTGAACACTGAAGCTTTCTTT. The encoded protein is CASSPQQALNTEAFF. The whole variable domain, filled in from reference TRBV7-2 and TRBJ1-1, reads GAGVSQSPSNKVTEKGKDVELRCDPISGHTALYWYRQSLGQGLEFLIYFQGNSAPDKSGLPSDRFSAERTGGSVSTLTIQRTQQEDSAVYLCASSPQQALNTEAFFGQGTRLTVV.

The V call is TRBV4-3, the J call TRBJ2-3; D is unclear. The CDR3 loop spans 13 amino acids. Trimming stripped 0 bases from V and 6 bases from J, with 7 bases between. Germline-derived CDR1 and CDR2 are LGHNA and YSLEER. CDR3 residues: CASSQDLADTQYF. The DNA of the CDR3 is TGCGCCAGCAGCCAAGATTTGGCGGATACGCAGTATTTT.

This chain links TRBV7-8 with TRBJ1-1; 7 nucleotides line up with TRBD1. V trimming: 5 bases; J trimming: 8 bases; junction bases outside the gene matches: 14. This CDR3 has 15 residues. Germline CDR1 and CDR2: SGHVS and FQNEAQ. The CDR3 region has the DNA TGTGCCAGCAGCCCCAGATCGACAGGGCCCCCCGAAGCTTTCTTT. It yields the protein CASSPRSTGPPEAFF. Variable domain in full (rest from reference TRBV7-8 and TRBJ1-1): GAGVSQSPRYKVAKRGQDVALRCDPISGHVSLFWYQQALGQGPEFLTYFQNEAQLDKSGLPSDRFFAERPEGSVSTLKIQRTQQEDSAVYLCASSPRSTGPPEAFFGQGTRLTVV.

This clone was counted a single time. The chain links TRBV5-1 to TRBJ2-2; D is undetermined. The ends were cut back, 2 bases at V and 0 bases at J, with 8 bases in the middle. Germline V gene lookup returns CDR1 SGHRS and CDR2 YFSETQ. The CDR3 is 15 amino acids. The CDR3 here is CASSFERPNTGELFF. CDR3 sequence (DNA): TGCGCCAGCAGCTTTGAGCGTCCGAACACCGGGGAGCTGTTTTTT. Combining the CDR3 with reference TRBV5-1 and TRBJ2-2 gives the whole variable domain KAGVTQTPRYLIKTRGQQVTLSCSPISGHRSVSWYQQTPGQGLQFLFEYFSETQRNKGNFPGRFSGRQFSNSRSEMNVSTLELGDSALYLCASSFERPNTGELFFGEGSRLTVL.

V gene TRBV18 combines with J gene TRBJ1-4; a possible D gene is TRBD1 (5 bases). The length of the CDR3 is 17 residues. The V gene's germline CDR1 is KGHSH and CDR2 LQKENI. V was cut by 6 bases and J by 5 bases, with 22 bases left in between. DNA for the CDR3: TGTGCCAGCTCCACCAACATCGCAGGGTCCGACAATGAAAAACTGTTTTTT. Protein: CASSTNIAGSDNEKLFF. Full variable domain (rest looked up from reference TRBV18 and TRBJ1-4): NAGVMQNPRHLVRRRGQEARLRCSPMKGHSHVYWYRQLPEEGLKFMVYLQKENIIDESGMPKERFSAEFPKEGPSILRIQQVVRGDSAAYFCASSTNIAGSDNEKLFFGSGTQLSVL.

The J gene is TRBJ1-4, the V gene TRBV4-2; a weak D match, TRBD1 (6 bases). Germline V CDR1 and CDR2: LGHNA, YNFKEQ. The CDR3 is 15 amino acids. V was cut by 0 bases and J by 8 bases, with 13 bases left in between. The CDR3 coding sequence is TGTGCCAGCAGCCAAGATCTAGGACAGTTCGAAAAACTGTTTTTT. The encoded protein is CASSQDLGQFEKLFF.

CDR3 sequence reads: CASSLWGRRPYNEQFF. The CDR3 nucleotides are TGTGCCAGCAGCCTGTGGGGCCGAAGGCCCTACAATGAGCAGTTCTTC. The chain recombines TRBV5-6 with TRBJ2-1, with a weak D call TRBD1 (5 bases). The ends were cut back, 4 bases at V and 2 bases at J, with 16 bases in the middle. CDR1 SGHDT and CDR2 YYEEEE come from the germline V gene. The CDR3 contains 16 residues. The full variable domain, rest sourced from reference TRBV5-6 and TRBJ2-1, is DAGVTQSPTHLIKTRGQQVTLRCSPKSGHDTVSWYQQALGQGPQFIFQYYEEEERQRGNFPDRFSGHQFPNYSSELNVNALLLGDSALYLCASSLWGRRPYNEQFFGPGTRLTVL.

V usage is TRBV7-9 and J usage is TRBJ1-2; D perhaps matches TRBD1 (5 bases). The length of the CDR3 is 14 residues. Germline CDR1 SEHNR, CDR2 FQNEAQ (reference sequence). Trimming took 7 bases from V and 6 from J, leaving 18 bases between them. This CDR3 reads CASTTAGGLHGYTF. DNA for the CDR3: TGTGCCAGCACCACAGCGGGGGGTCTGCATGGCTACACCTTC.